Sequencing of this TCR beta chain was carried out in a study of breast tumors, draining lymph nodes, adjacent tissues. Findings of the study overall: Findings are consistent with lymph node origin and intratumoral expansion of most tumor T cells.

The lymph nodes were axillary draining lymph nodes from breast cancer patients. Germline assignment: CDR1 DFQATT and CDR2 SNEGSKA (reference sequence). With V trimmed by 4 bases and J by 6 bases, 7 bases remained unmatched. This CDR3 has 14 residues. TCRdb processed the multiplex PCR reads anew with MiXCR; each CDR3 protein has one entry. This table holds more than 250,000 distinct CDR3 sequences, around 30% found once. This clonotype was detected ten times or more. Its antigen is unknown. The material sequenced was axillary lymph node tissue. The chain carries TRBV20-1 and TRBJ2-3; TRBD2 matches 10 bases. The TCR comes from a female donor with breast cancer. Some clones in this sample may be carry-over from other donors' samples. The CDR3 spells CSATPGLASDTQYF. CDR3 bases: TGCAGTGCTACCCCGGGACTAGCGTCCGATACGCAGTATTTT.